What follows describes a single T cell receptor beta chain. Clones were sequenced by immunoSEQ multiplex PCR, and TCRdb holds only the in-frame ones, with some missing. Among roughly 270,000 clones, roughly 86% were seen once, and the ten largest hold about 3.1%. V was cut by 4 bases and J by 7 bases, with 17 bases left in between. The CDR3 is 15 residues long. Germline V gives CDR1 SGDLS, CDR2 YYNGEE. The treatment: roughly 18 received Ad26.COV2.S at low or high dose, single or two shots; roughly five received placebo; per-sample allocation not given. Specimens were obtained on day 63 following the first vaccine or placebo injection. This sample was taken from a study of Ad26.COV2.S vaccination and SARS-CoV-2 variants.

Material: peripheral blood, obtained in a trial of Ad26.COV2.S vaccine versus placebo. The receptor comes from a person aged 18-60 years who received the Ad26.COV2.S COVID-19 vaccine or a placebo. The rearrangement links TRBV9 to TRBJ2-2; tentatively, D is TRBD1 or TRBD2 (5 bases each). CDR3 bases: TGTGCCAGCAGCACAGGAGCCCCAGGGAGCGGGGAGCTGTTTTTT. Its translation: CASSTGAPGSGELFF.